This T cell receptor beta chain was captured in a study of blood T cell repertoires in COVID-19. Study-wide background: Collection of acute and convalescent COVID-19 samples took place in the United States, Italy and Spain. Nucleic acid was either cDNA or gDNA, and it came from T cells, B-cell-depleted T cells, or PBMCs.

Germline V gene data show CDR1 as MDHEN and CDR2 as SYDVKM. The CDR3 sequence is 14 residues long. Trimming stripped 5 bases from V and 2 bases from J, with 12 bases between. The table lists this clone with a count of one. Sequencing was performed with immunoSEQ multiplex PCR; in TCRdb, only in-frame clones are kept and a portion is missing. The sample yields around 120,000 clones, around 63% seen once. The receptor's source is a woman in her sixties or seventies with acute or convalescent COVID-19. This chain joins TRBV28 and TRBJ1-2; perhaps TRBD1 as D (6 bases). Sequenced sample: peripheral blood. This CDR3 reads CASSGQTPNYGYTF. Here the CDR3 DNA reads TGTGCCAGCAGTGGACAGACTCCCAACTATGGCTACACCTTC.